These 23 T cell receptor beta chains were sequenced from one sample in a study of neurological immune-mediated disorders. Time point given: technical triplicate 1. MiXCR, run by TCRdb on the 5' RACE reads, gives a single entry per CDR3 protein. Of some 22,000 distinct CDR3 sequences detected, about 13% appear once; the ten largest clones hold roughly 5.4%. The sample taken for sequencing was CD4+ T cells from blood. The receptors shown here come from a female donor with HTLV-1-associated myelopathy (HAM/TSP).

This clonotype was observed many times. The J gene is TRBJ2-7, the V gene TRBV12-3 or TRBV12-4; a possible D gene is TRBD1 (6 bases). This CDR3 contains 14 residues. Trimming stripped 4 bases from V and 3 bases from J, with 13 bases between. CDR3 DNA sequence: TGTGCCAGCAGTTCCGGGACATCCCACTACGAGCAGTACTTC. Amino acid sequence: CASSSGTSHYEQYF.

This chain joins TRBV10-1 and TRBJ2-6, with 8 bases lining up with TRBD1. Germline lookup yields CDR1 WNHNN and CDR2 SYGVQD (reference sequence). J lost 2 bases, V lost 6 bases, and 6 bases had no gene match. The CDR3 is made up of 16 amino acids. The CDR3 region has the DNA TGCGCCAGCAGGGACCAGGGGGCGACTGGGGCCAACGTCCTGACTTTC. Translated: CASRDQGATGANVLTF.

This clonotype has ten or more counts. This CDR3 is CASSKGLAGLYEQYF. In DNA, the CDR3 is TGTGCCAGCAGCAAAGGACTAGCGGGACTCTACGAGCAGTACTTC. The chain links TRBV27 to TRBJ2-7; 12 bases fit TRBD2. J lost 3 bases, V lost 6 bases, and 6 bases had no gene match. The germline V gene has CDR1 MNHEY and CDR2 SMNVEV (reference sequence). This CDR3 region has 15 residues.

This clonotype was observed at least ten times. The chain is built from TRBV20-1 and TRBJ2-1; D is perhaps TRBD1 or TRBD2 (7 bases each). This CDR3 comprises 14 residues. The germline V gene has CDR1 DFQATT and CDR2 SNEGSKA (reference sequence). V lost 0 bases and J 7 bases, leaving 13 bases between the germline ends. The DNA of the CDR3 is TGCAGTGCTAGAGATCTCAGGGGGGGGAATGAGCAGTTCTTC. This encodes CSARDLRGGNEQFF.

This clonotype was recorded at least ten times. The chain employs TRBV7-9 and TRBJ1-2; TRBD1 might be the D (6 bases). The germline V and J ends were trimmed by 4 bases and 5 bases, with 23 bases remaining between them. This CDR3 spans 17 amino acids. CDR1 is SEHNR and CDR2 is FQNEAQ in the germline V gene (reference sequence). In DNA, the CDR3 is TGTGCCAGCAGCTCAATTCCGACAGGCCCCCTGGTATATGGCTACACCTTC. Translated: CASSSIPTGPLVYGYTF.

This clonotype was seen ten or more times. The rearrangement uses TRBV20-1 and TRBJ1-1, with D unclear. The ends were cut back, 6 bases at V and 2 bases at J, with 13 bases in the middle. CDR1 and CDR2 (germline): DFQATT, SNEGSKA (reference sequence). The CDR3 is 13 residues long. The CDR3 sequence is CSAPAESNTEAFF. The CDR3 region has the DNA TGCAGTGCCCCGGCGGAGAGTAACACTGAAGCTTTCTTT.

Ten or more counts support this clonotype. The chain combines TRBV20-1 with TRBJ1-1; D unresolved. The CDR3 is 13 residues long. From germline, CDR1 is DFQATT and CDR2 SNEGSKA (reference sequence). The germline V and J ends were trimmed by 3 bases and 1 base, with 9 bases remaining between them. CDR3 DNA sequence: TGCAGTGCTAGCGGTTGGCAGAACACTGAAGCTTTCTTT. Translating gives CSASGWQNTEAFF.

At least ten counts were recorded for this clonotype. The chain combines TRBV28 with TRBJ1-2; TRBD1 matches at 8 bases. CDR1 is MDHEN and CDR2 is SYDVKM in the germline V gene. The CDR3 spans 13 residues. V shed 5 bases, J shed 4 bases, and the junction held 3 bases outside the gene matches. CDR3 nucleotides: TGTGCCAGCAGTGTACAGGGGGTCTATGGCTACACCTTC. This translates into CASSVQGVYGYTF.

This clonotype ranks as medium-sized. The chain is built from TRBV5-4 and TRBJ2-7, with 15 bases fitting TRBD2. CDR1 is SGHNT, CDR2 YYREEE, per germline (reference sequence). The CDR3 loop spans 16 amino acids. Losses at the gene ends were 4 bases for V and 5 bases for J; bases not matched to a gene: 7. CDR3 region: CASSPRTSGGAHEQYF. Here the CDR3 DNA reads TGTGCCAGCAGCCCCCGGACTAGCGGGGGGGCGCACGAGCAGTACTTC.

This clonotype was counted at least ten times. The chain is built from TRBV5-5 and TRBJ2-1; 7 bases fit TRBD2. Trimming cost V 3 bases and J 7 bases; bases outside gene matches: 13. Germline lookup yields CDR1 SGHKS and CDR2 YYEKEE (reference sequence). The CDR3 length is 16 residues. The CDR3 protein is CASSWVDRDGGNEQFF. CDR3 in DNA: TGTGCCAGCAGCTGGGTGGACCGGGACGGGGGGAATGAGCAGTTCTTC.

Many counts were recorded for this clonotype. The chain carries TRBV5-1 and TRBJ2-7, with D possibly matching TRBD2 (6 bases). The CDR3 has 16 amino acids. The germline CDR1 and CDR2 sequences are SGHRS and YFSETQ. Trimming removed 0 bases from V and 4 bases from J, with 17 bases in between. CDR3: CASSLGWDSGVYEQYF. Written as DNA, the CDR3 is TGCGCCAGCAGCTTGGGATGGGACTCAGGAGTTTACGAGCAGTACTTC.

This chain joins TRBV7-2 and TRBJ2-7; tentative D call: TRBD1 (5 bases). This CDR3 is built from 14 residues. Germline assignment: CDR1 SGHTA and CDR2 FQGNSA. Trimming cost V 1 base and J 5 bases, with 12 bases left between them. The CDR3 DNA reads as TGTGCCAGCAGCTTAGTTTTTTTAGGGGACGAGCAGTACTTC. This gives the protein CASSLVFLGDEQYF.

By share, this clonotype counts as medium-sized. This chain links TRBV5-1 with TRBJ2-7; D remains unclear. V was trimmed by 5 bases and J by 0 bases, leaving 9 bases between them. Germline CDR1 reads SGHRS; CDR2 reads YFSETQ. The CDR3 runs to 13 residues. DNA for the CDR3: TGCGCCAGCAGGGCAGGCCTCTCCTACGAGCAGTACTTC. Encoded protein: CASRAGLSYEQYF.

This clonotype was recorded many times. The chain combines TRBV4-1 with TRBJ2-6, with D maybe TRBD2 (5 bases). CDR1 and CDR2 (germline): MGHRA, YSYEKL. V gave up 0 bases and J gave up 0 bases, with 18 bases separating them. The CDR3 loop spans 20 amino acids. The CDR3 nucleotides are TGCGCCAGCAGCCAAGATTTAGCGCCAGGAATATACTCTGGGGCCAACGTCCTGACTTTC. Protein product: CASSQDLAPGIYSGANVLTF.

This clonotype was recorded many times. The rearrangement joins TRBV15 to TRBJ2-7; possibly TRBD1 for D (6 bases). Per germline, CDR1 LNHNV and CDR2 YYDKDF (reference sequence). Trimming stripped 0 bases from V and 9 bases from J, with 12 bases between. The CDR3 runs to 13 residues. In DNA, the CDR3 is TGTGCCACCAGCAGAGACAGGGGTGGATGGCAGTACTTC. Protein sequence: CATSRDRGGWQYF.

The table lists this clonotype with many counts. This chain links TRBV10-3 with TRBJ2-1; TRBD2 aligns across 11 bases. The germline CDR1 and CDR2 sequences are ENHRY and SYGVKD. The CDR3 consists of 14 residues. V dropped 3 bases and J dropped 7; count of bases not matched to a gene: 2. The chain's CDR3 is CAISDSSGRNEQFF. The CDR3 DNA reads as TGTGCCATCAGTGATTCTAGCGGGAGGAATGAGCAGTTCTTC.

This clonotype is medium-sized within its sample. The chain combines TRBV10-3 with TRBJ1-2; D is ambiguous. The ends were cut back, 6 bases at V and 2 bases at J, with 13 bases in the middle. Germline V gene data show CDR1 as ENHRY and CDR2 as SYGVKD. This CDR3 contains 14 residues. For the CDR3, the DNA is TGTGCCATCAGCCTATTATCGGGGAACTATGGCTACACCTTC. It translates to CAISLLSGNYGYTF.

This clonotype has ten or more counts. An end of the junction does not agree with germline; a read error may underlie this. The V and J genes are TRBV3-1 and TRBJ2-3; 8 bases map to TRBD2. Germline CDR1 LGHDT, CDR2 YNNKEL (reference sequence). The CDR3 totals 11 residues. The CDR3 DNA reads TGTGCCAGCAGCCTACTAGCGGAATTGAATTTT. It codes for CASSLLAELNF.

The sample holds many counts of this clonotype. This chain joins TRBV5-6 and TRBJ2-3, with 7 bases that match TRBD1. V shed 2 bases, J shed 7 bases, and the junction held 7 bases outside the gene matches. This CDR3 comprises 14 residues. Per the germline V gene, CDR1 is SGHDT and CDR2 is YYEEEE. The CDR3 DNA reads as TGTGCCAGCAGCTTAGACAGGGTGATGAATACGCAGTATTTT. Translated: CASSLDRVMNTQYF.

The chain combines TRBV7-9 with TRBJ2-2; TRBD1 aligns across 7 bases. Germline CDR1 is SEHNR and CDR2 is FQNEAQ (reference sequence). The trim removed 3 bases at V and 10 bases at J, leaving 11 bases unmatched. This CDR3 has 15 amino acids. In nucleotides, the CDR3 is TGTGCCAGCAGCTTCCGGACAGGTTCGGTCGTGGAGCTGTTTTTT. Its translation is CASSFRTGSVVELFF.

By share, this clonotype ranks as medium-sized (0.01 to 0.1%). The chain employs TRBV9 and TRBJ2-3; D is uncertain. The CDR3 loop spans 13 amino acids. CDR1 SGDLS and CDR2 YYNGEE come from the germline V gene. V lost 0 bases, J lost 5 bases, and 7 bases lay in between. The CDR3 DNA is TGTGCCAGCAGCGTAGCTACGGTAGATACGCAGTATTTT. Its translation: CASSVATVDTQYF.

This clonotype has just one count. A single base separates this from a much larger clone, so it may be a read error. CDR3 protein: CAIISSYEQYF. The DNA for the CDR3 is TGTGCCATCATAAGCAGTTACGAGCAGTACTTC. This sequence joins TRBV10-3 and TRBJ2-7; the D is unclear. CDR1 ENHRY and CDR2 SYGVKD come from the germline V gene. V was pared by 7 bases and J by 4 bases, with 8 bases between. This CDR3 contains 11 residues.

This clonotype was seen at least ten times. The chain employs TRBV29-1 and TRBJ2-5, with D possibly TRBD2 on 6 matching bases. Trimming took off 7 bases at V and 2 bases at J, with 14 bases between the two ends. The CDR3 loop spans 13 amino acids. The V gene's germline CDR1 is SQVTM and CDR2 ANQGSEA. The DNA of the CDR3 is TGCAGCGGGTACCGGGAGAAACAAGAGACCCAGTACTTC. Its translation: CSGYREKQETQYF.